This is a list of T cell receptor beta chains from one sample in a study of T cell responses to AZD1222 COVID-19 vaccine. The repertoire was sequenced with immunoSEQ multiplex PCR; TCRdb's copy has only in-frame clones and lacks some. This table has around 70,000 clones, about 80% appearing once. The sequencing here drew on peripheral blood, taken on day 0 of AZD1222 vaccination. The receptors originated from an adult in good health. CDR3s include the opening cysteine and the closing phenylalanine or tryptophan. D genes are given only for firm matches. Clone size is not always given. Where it is, it says once, few, many or a class for expanded clones.

v_call: TRBV10-2; clone_size: -; j_call: TRBJ2-5; d_call: TRBD1; cdr3_aa: CASTPRGQETQYF; cdr3_nt: TGCGCCAGCACCCCCAGGGGGCAAGAGACCCAGTACTTC
v_call: TRBV4-3; clone_size: -; j_call: TRBJ1-4; d_call: -; cdr3_aa: CASSQDGTGSEKLFF; cdr3_nt: TGCGCCAGCAGCCAAGACGGGACCGGAAGCGAAAAACTGTTTTTT
v_call: TRBV28; clone_size: -; j_call: TRBJ1-6; d_call: -; cdr3_aa: CASSFRGRNSPLHF; cdr3_nt: TGTGCCAGCAGTTTCCGGGGGCGTAATTCACCCCTCCACTTT
v_call: TRBV19; clone_size: -; j_call: TRBJ2-1; d_call: TRBD1; cdr3_aa: CASRNRGAKVNEQFF; cdr3_nt: TGTGCCAGTAGAAACAGGGGAGCGAAGGTTAATGAGCAGTTCTTC
v_call: TRBV6-5; clone_size: -; j_call: TRBJ2-3; d_call: TRBD1; cdr3_aa: CASSQTGASTDTQYF; cdr3_nt: TGTGCCAGCAGCCAAACAGGGGCGAGCACAGATACGCAGTATTTT
v_call: TRBV11-2; clone_size: -; j_call: TRBJ1-2; d_call: -; cdr3_aa: CASSRGDGYTF; cdr3_nt: TGTGCCAGCAGCCGGGGCGATGGCTACACCTTC
v_call: TRBV5-1; clone_size: -; j_call: TRBJ2-7; d_call: TRBD2; cdr3_aa: CASSTPGTSSYEQYF; cdr3_nt: TGCGCCAGCAGCACACCCGGGACTAGCTCCTACGAGCAGTACTTC
v_call: TRBV15; clone_size: -; j_call: TRBJ1-3; d_call: -; cdr3_aa: CATSRTSRGSGNTIYF; cdr3_nt: TGTGCCACCAGCAGAACATCCCGGGGCTCTGGAAACACCATATATTTT
v_call: TRBV30; clone_size: -; j_call: TRBJ1-2; d_call: -; cdr3_aa: CAWSPSTNYGYTF; cdr3_nt: TGTGCCTGGAGTCCGAGCACTAACTATGGCTACACCTTC
v_call: TRBV10-3; clone_size: -; j_call: TRBJ1-3; d_call: TRBD1; cdr3_aa: CAISEPDRGNTIYF; cdr3_nt: TGTGCCATCAGTGAGCCGGACAGGGGAAACACCATATATTTT
v_call: TRBV19; clone_size: -; j_call: TRBJ2-7; d_call: TRBD2; cdr3_aa: CASSLIAGGDEQYF; cdr3_nt: TGTGCCAGTAGTCTTATAGCGGGGGGCGACGAGCAGTACTTC
v_call: TRBV2; clone_size: -; j_call: TRBJ1-1; d_call: -; cdr3_aa: CASSEAHGSMNTEAFF; cdr3_nt: TGTGCCAGCAGTGAAGCGCACGGAAGTATGAACACTGAAGCTTTCTTT
v_call: TRBV4-2; clone_size: few; j_call: TRBJ1-1; d_call: TRBD1; cdr3_aa: CASSQDYQGVRTEAFF; cdr3_nt: TGTGCCAGCAGCCAAGATTATCAGGGGGTGCGGACTGAAGCTTTCTTT
v_call: TRBV5-4; clone_size: -; j_call: TRBJ1-1; d_call: -; cdr3_aa: CASSFATDLNTEAFF; cdr3_nt: TGTGCCAGCAGCTTTGCGACAGACTTGAACACTGAAGCTTTCTTT
v_call: TRBV12-3/TRBV12-4; clone_size: once; j_call: TRBJ1-2; d_call: -; cdr3_aa: CASSLNRGGYTF; cdr3_nt: TGTGCCAGCAGCCTCAATAGGGGCGGCTACACCTTC
v_call: TRBV30; clone_size: -; j_call: TRBJ1-5; d_call: -; cdr3_aa: CAWSREGIQPQHF; cdr3_nt: TGTGCCTGGAGTAGAGAAGGTATTCAGCCCCAGCATTTT
v_call: TRBV4-2; clone_size: -; j_call: TRBJ1-3; d_call: TRBD1; cdr3_aa: CARACRTGNSGNTIYF; cdr3_nt: TGTGCCAGGGCATGCCGGACAGGAAACTCTGGAAACACCATATATTTT
v_call: TRBV4-1; clone_size: -; j_call: TRBJ1-2; d_call: TRBD1; cdr3_aa: CASSQPTTGNYGYTF; cdr3_nt: TGCGCCAGCAGCCAACCCACGACAGGGAACTATGGCTACACCTTC
v_call: TRBV12-3/TRBV12-4; clone_size: -; j_call: TRBJ2-5; d_call: -; cdr3_aa: CASRVSGQETQYF; cdr3_nt: TGTGCCAGCAGGGTGTCGGGCCAAGAGACCCAGTACTTC
v_call: TRBV7-9; clone_size: once; j_call: TRBJ2-5; d_call: TRBD2; cdr3_aa: CASSPGLGTGGETQYF; cdr3_nt: TGTGCCAGCAGCCCGGGGTTAGGGACGGGGGGAGAGACCCAGTACTTC
v_call: TRBV7-6; clone_size: -; j_call: TRBJ1-1; d_call: TRBD1; cdr3_aa: CASSAGQMNTEAFF; cdr3_nt: TGTGCCAGCAGCGCGGGACAGATGAACACTGAAGCTTTCTTT
v_call: TRBV12-3/TRBV12-4; clone_size: -; j_call: TRBJ2-3; d_call: -; cdr3_aa: CASRERGTDTQYF; cdr3_nt: TGTGCTAGCAGGGAGCGGGGCACAGATACGCAGTATTTT
v_call: TRBV5-1; clone_size: -; j_call: TRBJ2-5; d_call: -; cdr3_aa: CASSSPPGPQYF; cdr3_nt: TGCGCCAGCAGCTCACCTCCCGGGCCCCAGTACTTC
v_call: TRBV27; clone_size: -; j_call: TRBJ2-7; d_call: TRBD1; cdr3_aa: CASSPTGNYEQYF; cdr3_nt: TGTGCCAGCAGTCCGACAGGGAACTACGAGCAGTACTTC
v_call: TRBV19; clone_size: -; j_call: TRBJ2-1; d_call: -; cdr3_aa: CASTPPGDNEQFF; cdr3_nt: TGTGCCAGTACCCCGCCGGGGGACAATGAGCAGTTCTTC